Below are 15 T cell receptor beta chains sequenced from a single sample in a study of OX40 agonist ivuxolimab in advanced cancers. TCRdb's copy holds only in-frame clones and misses some; the assay was immunoSEQ multiplex PCR. The sample yields 45,000 to 50,000 clones, 80% to 90% seen once. Sample: CD4+ or CD8+ T cells sorted from blood, taken in a trial of the OX40 agonist ivuxolimab. These receptors came from an adult with an advanced solid tumor such as melanoma, head and neck, liver or kidney cancer.

CDR3 protein: CASSLFFGGGAETQYF. CDR3 sequence (DNA): TGTGCCAGCAGTTTATTCTTTGGGGGGGGCGCAGAGACCCAGTACTTC. The J gene is TRBJ2-5, the V gene TRBV27; TRBD2 might be the D (7 bases). From germline, CDR1 is MNHEY and CDR2 SMNVEV (reference sequence). V shed 1 base and J shed 4 bases, with 16 bases lying between them. The CDR3 is 16 amino acids.

This chain links TRBV11-3 with TRBJ2-5, with 8 positions matching TRBD2. The J call is in doubt because the DNA end fits TRBJ2-7 better. Per germline, CDR1 SGHNT and CDR2 YENEEA. There are 16 residues in the CDR3. The CDR3: CASSLDPAGVLYEQYF. The CDR3 DNA reads TGTGCCAGCAGCTTAGATCCAGCGGGAGTGCTCTACGAGCAGTACTTC.

The rearrangement joins TRBV13 to TRBJ2-1; maybe TRBD1 (5 bases). Trimming stripped 2 bases from V and 7 bases from J, with 15 bases between. Germline V lookup: CDR1 PRHDT, CDR2 FYEKMQ (reference sequence). This CDR3 spans 15 amino acids. This chain's CDR3 is CASSLRSRVGNEQFF. The CDR3 nucleotides are TGTGCCAGCAGCTTACGGAGCAGGGTGGGGAATGAGCAGTTCTTC.

A single count supports this clone. The rearrangement uses TRBV6-1 and TRBJ1-3; D remains ambiguous. The CDR3 spans 15 residues. V was pared by 1 base and J by 0 bases, with 7 bases between. The germline V gene has CDR1 MNHNS and CDR2 SASEGT. DNA for the CDR3: TGTGCCAGCAGTGAAGACCGGACCTCTGGAAACACCATATATTTT. This gives the protein CASSEDRTSGNTIYF.

The V gene is TRBV27, the J gene TRBJ2-7, with TRBD2 matching over 12 bases. This CDR3 comprises 15 residues. Germline values: CDR1 MNHEY, CDR2 SMNVEV (reference sequence). Trimming took 5 bases from V and 3 from J; bases not matched to a gene: 5. The CDR3 DNA follows: TGTGCCAGCAGTACTAGCGGGAGGCCGGGCTACGAGCAGTACTTC. Translating gives CASSTSGRPGYEQYF.

Here the CDR3 DNA reads TGTGCCAGCGGCGGAAACACCATATATTTT. As protein: CASGGNTIYF. The gene calls are TRBV7-8 and TRBJ1-3; unclear D gene. Trimming left V 8 bases short and J 4 bases short, with 3 bases between. Germline values: CDR1 SGHVS, CDR2 FQNEAQ. The CDR3 contains 10 residues.

The chain employs TRBV18 and TRBJ2-1; the D gene is possibly TRBD1 (6 bases). Germline V gene data show CDR1 as KGHSH and CDR2 as LQKENI. The CDR3 runs 13 residues. The V gene lost 4 bases and the J gene lost 8 bases, with 12 bases spanning the gap. CDR3 sequence: CASSRGQSYEQFF. The CDR3 DNA sequence: TGTGCCAGCTCACGCGGACAGTCCTATGAGCAGTTCTTC.

The J gene is TRBJ1-1, the V gene TRBV9; TRBD1 matches 7 bases. The CDR3 spans 15 residues. V shed 0 bases and J 2 bases; nucleotides not matched to a gene: 4. The V gene's germline CDR1 is SGDLS and CDR2 YYNGEE. CDR3 sequence reads: CASSVGDRPNTEAFF. Here the CDR3 DNA reads TGTGCCAGCAGCGTAGGGGACAGACCTAACACTGAAGCTTTCTTT.

The gene calls are TRBV27 and TRBJ2-2; 12 positions match TRBD2. After removal of 5 bases from V and 4 bases from J, the junction contained 8 bases not matched to a gene. Germline V gives CDR1 MNHEY, CDR2 SMNVEV (reference sequence). CDR3 length: 17 residues. CDR3 nucleotide sequence: TGTGCCAGCAGTCTACTAGCGGGAGGCCGGGGCACCGGGGAGCTGTTTTTT. It is translated as CASSLLAGGRGTGELFF.

The chain couples TRBV19 to TRBJ2-1; either TRBD1 or TRBD2 may supply D (5 bases each). The V and J ends lost 3 bases and 0 bases respectively, with 9 bases between them. This CDR3 region has 15 residues. Germline V gene lookup returns CDR1 LNHDA and CDR2 SQIVND (reference sequence). Written as DNA, the CDR3 is TGTGCCAGTAGTATCGGGGCCAGCTCCTACAATGAGCAGTTCTTC. Amino acid sequence: CASSIGASSYNEQFF.

Regarding this clone: Distinct nucleotide sequences in the sample also encode this CDR3. The genes are TRBV2 and TRBJ2-5; no clear D gene. This CDR3 is 13 amino acids long. Germline values: CDR1 SNHLY, CDR2 FYNNEI. Trimming took 2 bases from V and 3 from J, leaving 7 bases between them. In DNA form, the CDR3 reads TGTGCCAGCAGTGAATGGGTCAAAGAGACCCAGTACTTC. It encodes CASSEWVKETQYF.

The chain has TRBV7-3 and TRBJ2-1; 7 bases are a match to TRBD1. V gave up 5 bases and J gave up 5 bases; unmatched junction bases: 12. Germline V gene sequence: CDR1 SGHTA, CDR2 FQGTGA. The CDR3 is 16 amino acids. The DNA for the CDR3 is TGTGCCAGCAGCCGGATACAGGGGCTCAGCCACAATGAGCAGTTCTTC. Protein: CASSRIQGLSHNEQFF.

This clone was observed a single time. The rearrangement joins TRBV30 to TRBJ1-5; perhaps TRBD1 as D (6 bases). The germline V gene encodes CDR1 GTSNPN and CDR2 SVGIG (reference sequence). The CDR3 covers 14 residues. The V gene lost 4 bases and the J gene lost 6 bases, with 16 bases spanning the gap. The CDR3 nucleotides are TGTGCCTGGACACGGGGATCAGGGGCTCAGCCCCAGCATTTT. Protein: CAWTRGSGAQPQHF.

This clone was recorded only once. The V gene is TRBV4-3, the J gene TRBJ1-2; perhaps TRBD1 as D (5 bases). Germline V lookup: CDR1 LGHNA, CDR2 YSLEER. The CDR3 is 17 amino acids. Trimming took off 0 bases at V and 8 bases at J, with 22 bases between the two ends. The CDR3 DNA follows: TGCGCCAGCAGCCAAGATACTGCAGGGCCCTCTGCCTGGGGCTACACCTTC. As protein: CASSQDTAGPSAWGYTF.

The chain is built from TRBV5-8 and TRBJ1-2; D perhaps matches TRBD1 (5 bases). V was cut by 2 bases and J by 5 bases, with 10 bases left in between. Germline CDR1 reads SGHTS; CDR2 reads YDEGEE. This CDR3 is built from 13 residues. CDR3 sequence (DNA): TGTGCCAGCAGCTTCGGGACCGAGTATGGCTACACCTTC. It yields the protein CASSFGTEYGYTF.